The clone carrying this T cell receptor (beta chain) was seen a few times. What it binds is unknown. The data derive from a study of CD8+ T cells in alopecia areata. CDR3 length: 16 amino acids. The ends were cut back, 10 bases at V and 5 bases at J, with 27 bases in the middle. Germline CDR1 is MNHEY and CDR2 is SMNVEV (reference sequence). It was cDNA, reverse transcribed from extracted RNA, that served as the sequencing template. The method was immunoSEQ multiplex PCR; TCRdb's version includes in-frame clones alone and lacks a portion of them. The repertoire holds about 190,000 clones, with approximately 60% as singletons. Findings and caveats of the study: Lesional scalp exceeded normal scalp in clonality, especially in alopecia totalis/universalis.

The treatment denotes: oral pan-JAK inhibitor, 5-10 mg twice daily. The genes are TRBV27 and TRBJ2-7; no definite D call. The material sequenced was CD4+ T cells sorted from blood, taken at week 4, from a patient treated with tofacitinib. The clonotype comes from a human donor with alopecia areata. CDR3 sequence reads: CAIKPDPSSYRNEQYF. The CDR3 DNA reads as TGTGCCATCAAGCCGGACCCAAGCTCTTACAGAAACGAGCAGTACTTC.